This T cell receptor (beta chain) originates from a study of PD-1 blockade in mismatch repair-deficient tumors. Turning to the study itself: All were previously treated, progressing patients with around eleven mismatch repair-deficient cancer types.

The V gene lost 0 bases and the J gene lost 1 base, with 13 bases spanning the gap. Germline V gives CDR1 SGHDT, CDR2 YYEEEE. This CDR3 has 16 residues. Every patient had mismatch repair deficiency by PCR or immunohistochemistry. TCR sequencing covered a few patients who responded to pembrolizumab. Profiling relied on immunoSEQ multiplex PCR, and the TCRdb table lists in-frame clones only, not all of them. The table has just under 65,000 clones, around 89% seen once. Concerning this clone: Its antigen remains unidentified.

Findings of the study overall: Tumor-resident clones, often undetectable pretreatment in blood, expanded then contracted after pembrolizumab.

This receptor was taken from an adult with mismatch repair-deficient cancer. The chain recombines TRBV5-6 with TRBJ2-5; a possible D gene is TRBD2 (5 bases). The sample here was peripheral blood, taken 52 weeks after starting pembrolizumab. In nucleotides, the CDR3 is TGTGCCAGCAGCTTGGGGCTACGAGCGGTCCAAGAGACCCAGTACTTC. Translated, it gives CASSLGLRAVQETQYF.